This T cell receptor beta chain originates from a study of T-cell reconstitution after alpha-beta-depleted transplantation in children. Findings and caveats of the study: High day-60 TCRbeta diversity in some patients came from surviving recipient T cells and thymic progenitors. Hyperexpanded clones declined; after one year, newly produced T cells mostly supplied diversity. Reports say that about two months after transplant, the alpha-beta T cells came out of several hundred graft clones that had expanded.

CDR1 is SGHDN and CDR2 is FVKESK in the germline V gene. The length of the CDR3 is 15 residues. A word on this clonotype: Antigen specificity is unknown. Germline and junction disagree at one end, which may indicate a read error.

The TCRbeta library incorporated unique molecular identifiers. TCRdb re-called the PCR reads with MiXCR, one entry per CDR3 protein. The sample carries around 490,000 distinct CDR3 sequences, about 10% recorded once. The input for sequencing was PBMCs, mostly from graft donor cells, taken 180 days after TCRalphabeta/CD19-depleted stem cell transplant. The V and J genes are TRBV14 and TRBJ2-1; D gene uncertain. The TCR was taken from a female patient aged 2-10 years who had a stem cell transplant for aplastic anemia, so the T cells may come from the graft donor. CDR3 sequence (DNA): TGTGCCAGCAGCCCCCTTTTTAGCTCCAACAATGAGCAGTTCTTC. Protein sequence: CASSPLFSSNNEQFF.